This T cell receptor (beta chain) was identified in a study of blood T cell repertoires in COVID-19. Study-level background: T cells, B-cell-depleted T cells, or PBMCs provided the cDNA or gDNA that served as material.

The table came from immunoSEQ multiplex PCR; TCRdb's copy has only in-frame clones and leaves some out. In the table there are 250,000 or so clones, about 90% of which are singletons. Adults between about 18 and 95 years of age took part from about two dozen US areas. This sequence was found in a woman between 35 and 50 years old who had been exposed to COVID-19. Sequenced material: PBMCs or T cells enriched from blood (not recorded which).

Here the CDR3 DNA reads TGTGCCAGCAGGGCCGGGGGTTCACATGGCTACACCTTC. Amino acid sequence: CASRAGGSHGYTF. This chain links TRBV25-1 with TRBJ1-2; tentatively, D is TRBD1 (5 bases). CDR3 length: 13 amino acids. The V gene's germline CDR1 is MGHDK and CDR2 SYGVNS. V lost 6 bases, J lost 6 bases, and 14 bases lay in between.